This T cell receptor beta chain is drawn from a study of technical replicates of blood from several donors. Sequenced by immunoSEQ multiplex PCR; TCRdb stores in-frame clones only, minus some. The profile shows approximately 66,000 clones, approximately 90% of them singletons. V was pared by 5 bases and J by 2 bases, with 15 bases between. This CDR3 has 15 residues. The germline CDR1 and CDR2 sequences are MNHNY and SVGAGI (reference sequence). This TCR came from a human donor in good health. Some clones in this sample may be carry-over from other donors' samples. The sequencing input was PBMCs. This rearrangement joins TRBV6-6 to TRBJ1-1; D remains unclear. CDR3 nucleotide sequence: TGTGCCAGCAGTCTAGCTGGGCAGCATAACACTGAAGCTTTCTTT. It codes for CASSLAGQHNTEAFF.